The entry that follows covers one TCR beta chain sequence. CDR1 SGHTA and CDR2 FQGNSA come from the germline V gene. This CDR3 contains 15 residues. V was trimmed by 0 bases and J by 0 bases, leaving 8 bases between them. This specimen comes from a study of naive and memory T cell subsets. Ligated cDNA underwent four rounds of PCR with nested alpha and beta constant region primers and SP2. TCRdb used MiXCR to reprocess the 5' RACE reads, holding one entry per CDR3 protein. The data show more than 45,000 distinct CDR3 sequences, about 7% seen once. An oligonucleotide containing a UMI was ligated to the 3' end of TCR cDNA. RNA was extracted from under 3 ml of whole blood of healthy adults.

V is TRBV7-2 and J is TRBJ1-1, with no clear D. This TCR was recovered from a male donor in good health. CDR3 amino acids: CASSLAGPVNTEAFF. In DNA form, the CDR3 reads TGTGCCAGCAGCTTAGCCGGTCCGGTGAACACTGAAGCTTTCTTT.